One sample yielded the 23 T cell receptor beta chains listed below, sequenced in a study of blood T cell repertoires in COVID-19. Here immunoSEQ multiplex PCR was the method, and the copy in TCRdb shows in-frame clones only, minus some. The data show about 140,000 clones, more than 65% seen once. The sequenced sample was peripheral blood. Receptors originate from an older man with acute or convalescent COVID-19.

The rearrangement joins TRBV6-1 to TRBJ1-5; maybe TRBD1 (6 bases). The ends were cut back, 3 bases at V and 5 bases at J, with 14 bases in the middle. Germline V gives CDR1 MNHNS, CDR2 SASEGT. CDR3 size: 15 residues. The CDR3 region has the DNA TGTGCCAGCAGTGAGGGGAGGGGGGGGTATCAGCCCCAGCATTTT. Protein sequence: CASSEGRGGYQPQHF.

This rearrangement joins TRBV5-6 to TRBJ2-7, with D uncertain. This CDR3 comprises 14 residues. Germline loops: CDR1 SGHDT, CDR2 YYEEEE. V was cut by 0 bases and J by 2 bases, with 9 bases left in between. CDR3 in amino acids: CASSLGYSPYEQYF. The CDR3 DNA reads as TGTGCCAGCAGCTTGGGATACAGTCCCTACGAGCAGTACTTC.

The gene calls are TRBV18 and TRBJ1-5; 8 bases are shared with TRBD1. Germline values: CDR1 KGHSH, CDR2 LQKENI. The CDR3 length is 15 residues. The V and J ends lost 3 bases and 5 bases, in that order; junction bases with no gene match: 6. Written as DNA, the CDR3 is TGTGCCAGCTCACCCCGGACAGGGTCGGATCAGCCCCAGCATTTT. It specifies CASSPRTGSDQPQHF.

The CDR3, as DNA: TGTGCCAGCAGCGACGATACAGGGTTGAAGACCCAGTACTTC. It yields the protein CASSDDTGLKTQYF. The chain carries TRBV6-5 and TRBJ2-5; maybe TRBD1 (6 bases). CDR1 and CDR2 (germline): MNHEY, SVGAGI. The CDR3 loop spans 14 amino acids. Trimming removed 6 bases at V and 6 bases at J, with 17 bases between.

Concerning this clone itself: At the DNA level, this CDR3 is encoded by other sequences in the same sample as well. V usage is TRBV5-1 and J usage is TRBJ1-5; D gene unclear. V lost 0 bases and J lost 4, with 8 bases in between. Germline V gene data show CDR1 as SGHRS and CDR2 as YFSETQ. CDR3 length: 14 residues. The CDR3 loop reads CASSLDSPNQPQHF. In nucleotides, the CDR3 is TGCGCCAGCAGCTTGGACAGCCCTAATCAGCCCCAGCATTTT.

DNA for the CDR3: TGTGCCAGTAGTAACAGGGAGAGAGACACTGAAGCTTTCTTT. This gives the protein CASSNRERDTEAFF. This chain uses TRBV19 with TRBJ1-1, with TRBD1 as a possible D gene (6 bases). CDR3 size: 14 residues. V gave up 4 bases and J gave up 3 bases, with 12 bases separating them. From germline, CDR1 is LNHDA and CDR2 SQIVND (reference sequence).

The V call is TRBV11-2, the J call TRBJ1-4, with no clear D. The V end was cut by 5 bases, the J end by 0 bases, with 10 bases between. The CDR3 runs to 15 residues. From germline, CDR1 is SGHAT and CDR2 FQNNGV. CDR3 protein: CASSPGRATNEKLFF. The CDR3 nucleotides read TGTGCCAGCAGCCCTGGGAGAGCAACTAATGAAAAACTGTTTTTT.

V and J are TRBV7-2 and TRBJ2-2; TRBD1 matches 10 bases. The V gene end was trimmed by 6 bases and the J gene end by 4 bases; junction bases not matched to a gene: 8. Germline-derived CDR1 and CDR2 are SGHTA and FQGNSA. The CDR3 loop spans 16 amino acids. The CDR3 DNA follows: TGTGCCAGCAGGTCCGGGACAGGGGCGTCCACCGGGGAGCTGTTTTTT. As protein: CASRSGTGASTGELFF.

The genes are TRBV28 and TRBJ1-1; 7 nucleotides match TRBD1. CDR1 and CDR2 (germline): MDHEN, SYDVKM. Losses at the gene ends were 4 bases for V and 4 bases for J; bases not matched to a gene: 9. The CDR3 spans 15 residues. CDR3 DNA sequence: TGTGCCAGCAGTTATCGACAGGGTTTGGCCACTGAAGCTTTCTTT. It yields the protein CASSYRQGLATEAFF.

The chain carries TRBV5-1 and TRBJ2-2, with 16 nucleotides matching TRBD2. CDR1 is SGHRS and CDR2 is YFSETQ in the germline V gene. V dropped 5 bases and J dropped 0; count of bases not matched to a gene: 4. CDR3 length equals 18 residues. CDR3 in DNA: TGCGCCAGCAGATCCGGGACTAGCGGGGGGGCGAACACCGGGGAGCTGTTTTTT. It codes for CASRSGTSGGANTGELFF.

The chain combines TRBV7-3 with TRBJ1-1; 7 nucleotides align to TRBD1. This CDR3 is 13 amino acids long. V dropped 1 base and J dropped 6; count of bases not matched to a gene: 2. In germline, CDR1 is SGHTA, CDR2 FQGTGA. CDR3 in DNA: TGTGCCAGCAGCTTAATCAGGGGGGCTGAAGCTTTCTTT. Translated, it gives CASSLIRGAEAFF.

This clone was seen at least ten times. The gene calls are TRBV11-2 and TRBJ1-2; D is perhaps TRBD1 (6 bases). Germline CDR1 and CDR2: SGHAT and FQNNGV. Deletions cut 5 bases from V and 0 bases from J, with 13 bases between. The CDR3 is 15 residues long. The chain's CDR3 is CASSAGQSANYGYTF. The CDR3 DNA sequence: TGTGCCAGCAGCGCCGGACAGTCAGCTAACTATGGCTACACCTTC.

J is TRBJ2-1 and V is TRBV4-1; the D gene is possibly TRBD1 (6 bases). This CDR3 has 14 amino acids. Trimming took off 1 base at V and 12 bases at J, with 16 bases between the two ends. Per germline, CDR1 MGHRA and CDR2 YSYEKL. Here the CDR3 DNA reads TGCGCCAGCAGCCAAGGGCCAGGGGCAATAGGGCAGTTCTTC. Its translation: CASSQGPGAIGQFF.

DNA of the CDR3: TGCGCCAGCGTCCGAAACGGGGGAGGCACCGGGGAGCTGTTTTTT. Encoded protein: CASVRNGGGTGELFF. This chain uses TRBV5-1 with TRBJ2-2, with TRBD2 as a possible D gene (6 bases). Trimming removed 7 bases from V and 4 bases from J, with 17 bases in between. The CDR3 extends over 15 amino acids. Germline loops: CDR1 SGHRS, CDR2 YFSETQ.

The chain is built from TRBV21-1 and TRBJ1-5. TRBV21-1 is marked as a pseudogene. CDR3 size: 15 residues. CDR3 nucleotides: TGTGCCAGCAGCAAAGAGGAGACGGCGGTAGGGCCCCAGCATTTT. Protein product: CASSKEETAVGPQHF.

In nucleotides, the CDR3 is TGTGCCAGTAGTAAGGGGCCTAGCGGGGAGGAGGAGCAGTTCTTC. Its translation is CASSKGPSGEEEQFF. The gene calls are TRBV19 and TRBJ2-1; 9 positions match TRBD2. This CDR3 region has 15 residues. Trimming cost V 4 bases and J 10 bases; bases outside gene matches: 11. Germline lookup yields CDR1 LNHDA and CDR2 SQIVND (reference sequence).

In nucleotides, the CDR3 is TGCGCCAGCAGCTGGAGCGGTTCCGCCGGGGAGCTGTTTTTT. This translates into CASSWSGSAGELFF. V usage is TRBV5-1 and J usage is TRBJ2-2; tentatively, D is TRBD2 (5 bases). CDR3 length: 14 amino acids. Germline CDR1 is SGHRS and CDR2 is YFSETQ. The V and J ends lost 3 bases and 6 bases respectively, with 12 bases between them.

A few counts support this clone. The chain is built from TRBV7-9 and TRBJ2-5, with 9 bases identical to TRBD1. CDR1 and CDR2 (germline): SEHNR, FQNEAQ (reference sequence). After removal of 2 bases from V and 5 bases from J, the junction contained 6 bases not matched to a gene. The length of the CDR3 is 15 residues. The CDR3 protein is CASSLTGQGLETQYF. DNA for the CDR3: TGTGCCAGCAGCTTAACGGGACAGGGATTGGAGACCCAGTACTTC.

The genes are TRBV7-2 and TRBJ2-4, with D perhaps matching TRBD1 (5 bases). The V gene's germline CDR1 is SGHTA and CDR2 FQGNSA. V was clipped by 3 bases and J by 9 bases, with 12 bases between them. This CDR3 is 13 amino acids long. The CDR3 sequence is CASSFRQLTIQYF. The CDR3 DNA is TGTGCCAGCAGCTTCCGACAGCTAACCATTCAGTACTTC.

The J gene is TRBJ1-2, the V gene TRBV5-5, with TRBD1 matching 7 bases. After removal of 3 bases from V and 2 bases from J, the junction contained 4 bases not matched to a gene. The CDR3 has 14 residues. CDR1 is SGHKS and CDR2 is YYEKEE in the germline V gene (reference sequence). CDR3 sequence: CASSSAGGNYGYTF. CDR3 DNA: TGTGCCAGCAGCTCGGCAGGGGGGAACTATGGCTACACCTTC.

This chain uses TRBV6-2 or TRBV6-3 with TRBJ2-1; 12 nucleotides line up with TRBD2. Germline CDR1 is MNHEY and CDR2 is SVGEGT. The V segment lost 2 bases and the J segment 0 bases; nucleotides outside the gene matches: 5. The CDR3 is made up of 18 amino acids. In DNA form, the CDR3 reads TGTGCCAGCAGTTACCGACTAGCGGGGGCCAGCTCCTACAATGAGCAGTTCTTC. This gives the protein CASSYRLAGASSYNEQFF.

This clone came up many times. The J gene is TRBJ1-1, the V gene TRBV5-4; 7 nucleotides align to TRBD1. CDR1 is SGHNT and CDR2 is YYREEE in the germline V gene (reference sequence). V trimming: 4 bases; J trimming: 1 base; junction bases outside the gene matches: 7. CDR3 size: 15 residues. Written as DNA, the CDR3 is TGTGCCAGCAGCCTAGGGGGCAGGGGGAACACTGAAGCTTTCTTT. Protein sequence: CASSLGGRGNTEAFF.

The chain recombines TRBV6-2 or TRBV6-3 with TRBJ2-3; possible D gene TRBD1, 6 bases. This CDR3 is 17 amino acids long. V was clipped by 2 bases and J by 0 bases, with 15 bases between them. The germline gives CDR1 MNHEY, CDR2 SVGEGT. This chain's CDR3 is CASSYGLGAPSTDTQYF. The CDR3 DNA is TGTGCCAGCAGTTACGGTCTGGGGGCCCCTAGCACAGATACGCAGTATTTT.